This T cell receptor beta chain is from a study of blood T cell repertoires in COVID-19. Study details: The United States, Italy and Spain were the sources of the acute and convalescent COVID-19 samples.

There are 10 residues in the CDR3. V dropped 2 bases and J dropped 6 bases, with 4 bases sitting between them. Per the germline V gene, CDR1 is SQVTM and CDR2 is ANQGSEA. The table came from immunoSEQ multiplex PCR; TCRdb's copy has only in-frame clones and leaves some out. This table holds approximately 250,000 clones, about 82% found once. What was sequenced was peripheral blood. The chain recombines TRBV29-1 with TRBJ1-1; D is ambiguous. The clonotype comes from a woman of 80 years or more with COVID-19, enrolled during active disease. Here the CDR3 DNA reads TGCAGCGTTGAACTCCCTGAAGCTTTCTTT. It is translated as CSVELPEAFF.